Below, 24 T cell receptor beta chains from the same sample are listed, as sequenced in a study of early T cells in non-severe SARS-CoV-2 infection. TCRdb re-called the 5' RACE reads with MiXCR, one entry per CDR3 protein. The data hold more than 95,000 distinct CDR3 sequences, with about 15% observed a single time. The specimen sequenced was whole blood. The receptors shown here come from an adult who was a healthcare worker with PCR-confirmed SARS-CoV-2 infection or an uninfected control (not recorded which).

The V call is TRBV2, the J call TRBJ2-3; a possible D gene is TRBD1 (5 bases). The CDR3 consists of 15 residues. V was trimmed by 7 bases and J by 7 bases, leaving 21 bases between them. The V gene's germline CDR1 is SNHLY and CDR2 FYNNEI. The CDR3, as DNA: TGTGCCAGCATAAGTGGGGCGGCCGCTAGGAATACGCAGTATTTT. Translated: CASISGAAARNTQYF.

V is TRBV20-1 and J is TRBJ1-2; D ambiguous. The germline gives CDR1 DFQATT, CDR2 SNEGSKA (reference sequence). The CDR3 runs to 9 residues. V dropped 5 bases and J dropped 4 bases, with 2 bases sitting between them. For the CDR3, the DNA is TGCAGTGCTGGCTATGGCTACACCTTC. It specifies CSAGYGYTF.

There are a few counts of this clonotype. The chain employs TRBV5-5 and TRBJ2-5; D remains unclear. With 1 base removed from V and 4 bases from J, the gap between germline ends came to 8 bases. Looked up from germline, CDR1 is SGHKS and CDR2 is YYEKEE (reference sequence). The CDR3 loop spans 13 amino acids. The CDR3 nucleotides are TGTGCCAGCAGCTTGATGCTGGGAGAGACCCAGTACTTC. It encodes CASSLMLGETQYF.

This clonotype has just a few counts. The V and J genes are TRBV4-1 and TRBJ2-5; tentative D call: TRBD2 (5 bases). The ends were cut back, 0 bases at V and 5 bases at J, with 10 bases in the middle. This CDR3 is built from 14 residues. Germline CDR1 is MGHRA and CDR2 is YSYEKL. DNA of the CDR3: TGCGCCAGCAGCCAAGATTCAAGGGAGGAGACCCAGTACTTC. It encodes CASSQDSREETQYF.

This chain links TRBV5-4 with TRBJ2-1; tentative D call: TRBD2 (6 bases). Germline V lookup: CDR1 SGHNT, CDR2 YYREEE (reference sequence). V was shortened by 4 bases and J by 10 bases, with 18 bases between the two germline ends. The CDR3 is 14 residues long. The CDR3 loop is CASSTPGLPSEQFF. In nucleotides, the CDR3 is TGTGCCAGCAGCACTCCCGGACTACCCTCGGAGCAGTTCTTC.

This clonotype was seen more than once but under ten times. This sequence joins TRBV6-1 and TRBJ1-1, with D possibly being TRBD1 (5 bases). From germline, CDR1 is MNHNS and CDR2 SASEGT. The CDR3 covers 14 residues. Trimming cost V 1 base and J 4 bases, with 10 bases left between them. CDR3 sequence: CASSEGTLRTEAFF. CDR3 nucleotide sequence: TGTGCCAGCAGTGAAGGGACACTGCGCACTGAAGCTTTCTTT.

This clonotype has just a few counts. The CDR3 coding sequence is TGCGCCAGCAGTCGGACACGTAGCTCCTACAATGAGCAGTTCTTC. This sequence encodes CASSRTRSSYNEQFF. The rearrangement uses TRBV10-2 and TRBJ2-1, with TRBD1 as a possible D gene (5 bases). The CDR3 extends over 15 amino acids. Germline CDR1 reads WSHSY; CDR2 reads SAAADI. V was clipped by 5 bases and J by 0 bases, with 11 bases between them.

Here the CDR3 reads CASSFGTGGNTEAFF. The DNA of the CDR3 is TGCGCCAGCAGCTTTGGGACGGGGGGGAACACTGAAGCTTTCTTT. The chain employs TRBV4-1 and TRBJ1-1; tentative D call: TRBD1 (5 bases). Trimming left V 5 bases short and J 1 base short, with 14 bases between. Germline V gene lookup returns CDR1 MGHRA and CDR2 YSYEKL. CDR3 length: 15 residues.

DNA of the CDR3: TGTGCCAGCAGTGCCGGCCAGGGTATCTACAATGAGCAGTTCTTC. It is translated as CASSAGQGIYNEQFF. This chain joins TRBV12-3 or TRBV12-4 and TRBJ2-1; tentatively, D is TRBD1 (5 bases). The CDR3 loop spans 15 amino acids. With 5 bases removed from V and 3 bases from J, the gap between germline ends came to 14 bases.

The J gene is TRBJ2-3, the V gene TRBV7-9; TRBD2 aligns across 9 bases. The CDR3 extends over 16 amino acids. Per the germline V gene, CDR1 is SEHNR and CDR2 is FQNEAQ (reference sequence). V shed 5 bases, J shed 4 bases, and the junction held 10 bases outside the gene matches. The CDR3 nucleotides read TGTGCCAGCAGCACACTGGGTAGCGGGGGAGCAGATACGCAGTATTTT. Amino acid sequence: CASSTLGSGGADTQYF.

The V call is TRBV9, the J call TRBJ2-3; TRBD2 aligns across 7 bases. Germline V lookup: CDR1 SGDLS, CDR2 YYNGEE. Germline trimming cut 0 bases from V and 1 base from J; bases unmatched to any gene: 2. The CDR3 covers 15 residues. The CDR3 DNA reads TGTGCCAGCAGCGTAGACCGGGGGGGCACAGATACGCAGTATTTT. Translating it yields CASSVDRGGTDTQYF.

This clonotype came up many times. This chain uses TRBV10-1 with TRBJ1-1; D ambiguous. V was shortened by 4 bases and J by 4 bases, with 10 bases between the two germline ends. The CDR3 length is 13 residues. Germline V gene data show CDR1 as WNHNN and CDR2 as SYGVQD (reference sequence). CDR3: CASSVALATEAFF. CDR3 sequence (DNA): TGCGCCAGCAGTGTGGCCCTCGCCACTGAAGCTTTCTTT.

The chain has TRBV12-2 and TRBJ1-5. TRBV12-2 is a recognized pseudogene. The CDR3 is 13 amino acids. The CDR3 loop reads CASRLGENQPQHF. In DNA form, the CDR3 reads TGTGCAAGTCGCTTAGGGGAGAATCAGCCCCAGCATTTT.

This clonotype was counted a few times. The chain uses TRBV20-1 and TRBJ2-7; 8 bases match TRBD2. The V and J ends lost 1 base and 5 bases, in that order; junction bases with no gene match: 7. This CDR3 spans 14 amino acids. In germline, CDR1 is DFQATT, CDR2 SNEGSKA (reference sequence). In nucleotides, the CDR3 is TGCAGTGCTAGAGCGGGGGGGCAAGTCGACGAGCAGTACTTC. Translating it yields CSARAGGQVDEQYF.

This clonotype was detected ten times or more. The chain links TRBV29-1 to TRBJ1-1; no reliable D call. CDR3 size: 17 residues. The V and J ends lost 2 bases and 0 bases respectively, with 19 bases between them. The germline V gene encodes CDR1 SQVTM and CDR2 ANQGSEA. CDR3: CSVEISPGLDMNTEAFF. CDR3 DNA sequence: TGCAGCGTTGAAATATCCCCAGGACTCGACATGAACACTGAAGCTTTCTTT.

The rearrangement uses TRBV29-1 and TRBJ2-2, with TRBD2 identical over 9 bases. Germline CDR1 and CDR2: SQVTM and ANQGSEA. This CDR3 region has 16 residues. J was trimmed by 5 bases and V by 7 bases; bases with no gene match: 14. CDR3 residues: CSARRPGLAATGELFF. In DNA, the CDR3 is TGCAGCGCACGTCGACCGGGACTAGCTGCTACCGGGGAGCTGTTTTTT.

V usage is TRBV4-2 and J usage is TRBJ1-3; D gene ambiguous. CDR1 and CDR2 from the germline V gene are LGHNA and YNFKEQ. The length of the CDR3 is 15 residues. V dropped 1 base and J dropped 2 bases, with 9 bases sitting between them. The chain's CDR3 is CASSQVASTGNTIYF. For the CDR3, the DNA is TGTGCCAGCAGCCAAGTCGCATCGACTGGAAACACCATATATTTT.

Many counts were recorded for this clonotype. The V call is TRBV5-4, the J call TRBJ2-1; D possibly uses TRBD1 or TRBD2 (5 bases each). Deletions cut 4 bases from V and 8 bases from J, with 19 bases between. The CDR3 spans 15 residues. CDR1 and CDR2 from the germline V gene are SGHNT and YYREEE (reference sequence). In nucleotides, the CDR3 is TGTGCCAGCAGCCCGGGACCAATGCTGAATTATGAGCAGTTCTTC. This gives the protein CASSPGPMLNYEQFF.

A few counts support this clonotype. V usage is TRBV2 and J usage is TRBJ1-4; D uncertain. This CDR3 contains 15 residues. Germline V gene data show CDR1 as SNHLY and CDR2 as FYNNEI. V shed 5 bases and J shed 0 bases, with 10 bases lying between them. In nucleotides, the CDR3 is TGTGCCAGCAGTATCACCTCAGCAACTAATGAAAAACTGTTTTTT. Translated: CASSITSATNEKLFF. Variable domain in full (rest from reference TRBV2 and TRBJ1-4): EPEVTQTPSHQVTQMGQEVILRCVPISNHLYFYWYRQILGQKVEFLVSFYNNEISEKSEIFDDQFSVERPDGSNFTLKIRSTKLEDSAMYFCASSITSATNEKLFFGSGTQLSVL.

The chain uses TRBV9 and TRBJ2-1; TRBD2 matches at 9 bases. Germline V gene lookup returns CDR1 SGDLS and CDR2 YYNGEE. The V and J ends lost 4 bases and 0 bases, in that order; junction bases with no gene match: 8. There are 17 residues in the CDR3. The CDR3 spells CASSHGGAGGSYNEQFF. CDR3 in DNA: TGTGCCAGCAGCCACGGAGGAGCGGGGGGCTCCTACAATGAGCAGTTCTTC.

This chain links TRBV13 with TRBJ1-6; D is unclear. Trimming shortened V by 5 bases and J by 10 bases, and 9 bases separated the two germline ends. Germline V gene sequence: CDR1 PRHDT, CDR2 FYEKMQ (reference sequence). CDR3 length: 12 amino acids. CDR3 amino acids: CASSATTSPLHF. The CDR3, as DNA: TGTGCCAGCAGCGCAACTACCTCACCCCTCCACTTT.

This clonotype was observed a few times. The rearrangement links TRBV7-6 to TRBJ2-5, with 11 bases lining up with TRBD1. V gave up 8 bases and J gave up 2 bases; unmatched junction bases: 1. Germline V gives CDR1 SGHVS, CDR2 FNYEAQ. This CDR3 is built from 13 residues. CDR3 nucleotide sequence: TGTGCCAGCGGGGACAGGGGGCAAGAGACCCAGTACTTC. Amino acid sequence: CASGDRGQETQYF.

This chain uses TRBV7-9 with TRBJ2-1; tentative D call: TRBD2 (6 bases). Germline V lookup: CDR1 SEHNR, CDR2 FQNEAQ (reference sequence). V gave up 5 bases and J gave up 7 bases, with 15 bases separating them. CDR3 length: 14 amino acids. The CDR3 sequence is CASSAIGTENEQFF. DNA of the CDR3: TGTGCCAGCAGCGCCATTGGGACTGAAAATGAGCAGTTCTTC.

The CDR3 DNA reads TGTGCCAGCACGACGGCGGGGGTGAGCAATACGCAGTATTTT. Translation gives CASTTAGVSNTQYF. The V call is TRBV27, the J call TRBJ2-3; 7 nucleotides match TRBD2. Germline CDR1 and CDR2: MNHEY and SMNVEV (reference sequence). This CDR3 has 14 residues. J gave up 7 bases and V 7 bases, and 11 bases lay outside the gene matches.